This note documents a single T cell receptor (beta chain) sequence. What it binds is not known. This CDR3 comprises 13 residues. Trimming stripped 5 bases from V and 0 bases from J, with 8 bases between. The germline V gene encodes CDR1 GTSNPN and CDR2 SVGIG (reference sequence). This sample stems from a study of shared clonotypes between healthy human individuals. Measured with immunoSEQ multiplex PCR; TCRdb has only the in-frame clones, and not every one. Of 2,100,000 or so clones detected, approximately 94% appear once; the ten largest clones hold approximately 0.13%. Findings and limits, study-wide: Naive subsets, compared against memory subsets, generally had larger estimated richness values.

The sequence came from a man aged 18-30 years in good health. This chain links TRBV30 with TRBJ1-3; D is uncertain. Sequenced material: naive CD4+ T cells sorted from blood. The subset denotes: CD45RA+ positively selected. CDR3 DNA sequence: TGTGCCTGGCGACACGGCTCTGGAAACACCATATATTTT. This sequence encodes CAWRHGSGNTIYF.